These 2 T cell receptor beta chains were sequenced from one sample in a study of tissue T cells after allogeneic stem cell transplantation. The repertoire was sequenced with immunoSEQ multiplex PCR; TCRdb's copy has only in-frame clones and lacks some. Counted here are roughly 7,000 clones, 50% occurring once; the ten biggest clones make up approximately 3.9%. Time point described: mouse harvest day 7 after allogeneic transplant. Mouse grafts combined 10^7 T-cell-depleted bone marrow cells with 10^6 splenic CD5+ T cells. The specimen was gut tissue. These receptors originate from a female BALB/c mouse given C57BL/6 T cells with graft-versus-host disease after an allogeneic hematopoietic cell transplant.

Only a few counts were recorded for this clone. The germline and genes are mouse ones. The read ends 1 residue shy of where the CDR3 ends; the end is completed using the germline J gene. The chain recombines TRBV26 with TRBJ1-4; the D is unclear. V was trimmed by 3 bases and J by 0 bases, leaving 5 bases between them. The CDR3 has 14 amino acids. The germline V gene has CDR1 KGHPV and CDR2 FQNQEV (reference sequence). CDR3 in amino acids: CASSLGFSNERLFF. The CDR3 bases that were read are TGTGCCAGCAGTCTCGGGTTTTCCAACGAAAGATTATTT.

This clone is termed medium-sized (0.01 to 0.1%). Any gene name here is a mouse gene name. CDR3 loop: CASSRTANSDYTF. Partial CDR3 DNA: TGTGCTAGCAGTAGAACAGCAAACTCCGACTACACC. The chain combines TRBV17 with TRBJ1-2; D uncertain. The CDR3 end lies 1 residue beyond the end of the read and is filled in from the germline J gene. V lost 2 bases and J 0 bases, leaving 4 bases between the germline ends. The CDR3 runs to 13 residues. Germline lookup yields CDR1 MNHDT and CDR2 YYDKIL.